This T cell receptor beta chain was captured by sequencing in a study of beta chain features in type 1 diabetes. Study conclusions and caveats: A potential PCR bias toward shorter templates would be equal in patient and control samples. TCRB CDR3s from Type 1 diabetes patients were moderately but significantly shorter in all four CD4+ subsets.

This clone was picked up a small number of times. The antigen is undetermined. Expressed TCRB transcripts were sequenced, since all the RNA that had been isolated was reverse transcribed. The protocol was immunoSEQ multiplex PCR, while the TCRdb copy is restricted to in-frame clones and leaves out a portion. Of 350,000 to 400,000 clones listed, about 12% were seen once; the top ten hold around 0.01%. J lost 2 bases, V lost 4 bases, and 4 bases had no gene match. The CDR3 length is 14 residues. From germline, CDR1 is SQVTM and CDR2 ANQGSEA. The chain carries TRBV29-1 and TRBJ2-1; 8 bases map to TRBD2. Sample: naive CD4+ T cells from blood. This sequence originates from a woman younger than 35 with type 1 diabetes. The CDR3 DNA follows: TGCAGCGTTGCCCAGCGGGGGACCTACAATGAGCAGTTCTTC. Its translation: CSVAQRGTYNEQFF.